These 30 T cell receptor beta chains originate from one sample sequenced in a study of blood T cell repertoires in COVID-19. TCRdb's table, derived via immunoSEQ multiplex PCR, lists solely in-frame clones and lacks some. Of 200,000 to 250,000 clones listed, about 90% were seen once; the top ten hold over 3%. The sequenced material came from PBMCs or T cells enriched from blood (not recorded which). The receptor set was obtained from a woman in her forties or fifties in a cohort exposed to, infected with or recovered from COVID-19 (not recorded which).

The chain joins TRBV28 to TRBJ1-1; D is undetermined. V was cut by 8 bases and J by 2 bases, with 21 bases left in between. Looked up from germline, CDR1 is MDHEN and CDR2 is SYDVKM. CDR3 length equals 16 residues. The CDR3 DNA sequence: TGTGCCAGCGGTGTTGAAGCCCAAAGAAAAAACACTGAAGCTTTCTTT. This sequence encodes CASGVEAQRKNTEAFF.

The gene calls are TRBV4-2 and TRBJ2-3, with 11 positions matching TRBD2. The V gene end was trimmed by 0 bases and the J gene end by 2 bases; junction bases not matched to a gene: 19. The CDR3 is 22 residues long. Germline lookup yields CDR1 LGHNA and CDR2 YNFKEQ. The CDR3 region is CASSQDRWVASGGRLPTDTQYF. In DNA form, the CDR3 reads TGTGCCAGCAGCCAAGATCGGTGGGTGGCTAGCGGGGGGCGCCTCCCCACAGATACGCAGTATTTT.

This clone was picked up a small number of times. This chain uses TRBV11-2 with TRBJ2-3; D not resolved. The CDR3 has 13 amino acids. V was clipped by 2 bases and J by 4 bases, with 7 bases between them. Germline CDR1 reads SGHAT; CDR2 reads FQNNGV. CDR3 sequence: CASSLLQADTQYF. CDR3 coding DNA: TGTGCCAGCAGCTTATTGCAGGCAGATACGCAGTATTTT.

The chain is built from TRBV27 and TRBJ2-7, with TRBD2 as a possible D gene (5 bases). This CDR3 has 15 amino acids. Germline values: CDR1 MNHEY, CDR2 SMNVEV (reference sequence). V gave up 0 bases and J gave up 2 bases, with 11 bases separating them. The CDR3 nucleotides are TGTGCCAGCAGTTTATCGAGGACGGGAACCTACGAGCAGTACTTC. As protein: CASSLSRTGTYEQYF.

The CDR3 is CASAFAGEGDTQYF. CDR3 sequence (DNA): TGTGCCAGCGCTTTCGCGGGGGAAGGGGATACGCAGTATTTT. The rearrangement joins TRBV13 to TRBJ2-3, with 7 positions matching TRBD2. This CDR3 has 14 amino acids. The germline V gene encodes CDR1 PRHDT and CDR2 FYEKMQ (reference sequence). The ends lost 8 bases at V and 6 bases at J; junction bases unmatched: 11.

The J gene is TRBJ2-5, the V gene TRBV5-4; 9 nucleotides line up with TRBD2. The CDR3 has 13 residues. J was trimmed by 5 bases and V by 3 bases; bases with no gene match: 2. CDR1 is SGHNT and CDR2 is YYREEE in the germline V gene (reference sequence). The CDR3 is CASSSREGETQYF. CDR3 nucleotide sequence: TGTGCCAGCAGCTCGCGGGAGGGGGAGACCCAGTACTTC.

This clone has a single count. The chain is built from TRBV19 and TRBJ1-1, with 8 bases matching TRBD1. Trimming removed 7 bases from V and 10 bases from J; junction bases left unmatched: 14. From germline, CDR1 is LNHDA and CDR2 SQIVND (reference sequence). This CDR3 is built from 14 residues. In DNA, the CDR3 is TGTGCCAGTAATCACAGGGGGGGTAGGATTGGAGCTTTCTTT. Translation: CASNHRGGRIGAFF. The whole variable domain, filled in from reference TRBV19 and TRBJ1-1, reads DGGITQSPKYLFRKEGQNVTLSCEQNLNHDAMYWYRQDPGQGLRLIYYSQIVNDFQKGDIAEGYSVSREKKESFPLTVTSAQKNPTAFYLCASNHRGGRIGAFFGQGTRLTVV.

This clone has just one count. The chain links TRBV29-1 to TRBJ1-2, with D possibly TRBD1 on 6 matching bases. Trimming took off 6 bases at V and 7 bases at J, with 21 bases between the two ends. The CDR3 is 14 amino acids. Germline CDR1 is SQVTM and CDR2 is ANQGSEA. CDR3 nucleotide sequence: TGCAGCGTGATCATTGGGTCGGGGGGCGGTGGCTACACCTTC. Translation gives CSVIIGSGGGGYTF.

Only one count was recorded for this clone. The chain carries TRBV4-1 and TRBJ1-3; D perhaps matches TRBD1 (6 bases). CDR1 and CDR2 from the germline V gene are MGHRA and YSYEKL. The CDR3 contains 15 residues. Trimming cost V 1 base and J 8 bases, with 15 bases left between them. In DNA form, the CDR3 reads TGCGCCAGCAGCCAAGTTTGGGGGGGCCTGGACACCATATATTTT. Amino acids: CASSQVWGGLDTIYF.

The CDR3 is CASSLAGQGETQYF. Written as DNA, the CDR3 is TGTGCCAGCAGCTTAGCAGGACAGGGAGAGACCCAGTACTTC. The chain recombines TRBV11-2 with TRBJ2-5, with 8 bases identical to TRBD1. Per germline, CDR1 SGHAT and CDR2 FQNNGV. There are 14 residues in the CDR3. The J segment lost 4 bases and the V segment lost 1 base, leaving 2 bases of the junction unmatched.

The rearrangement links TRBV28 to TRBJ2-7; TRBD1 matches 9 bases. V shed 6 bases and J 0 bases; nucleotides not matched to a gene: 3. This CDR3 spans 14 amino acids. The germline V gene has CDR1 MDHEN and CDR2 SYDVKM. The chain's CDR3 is CASRGQGTSYEQYF. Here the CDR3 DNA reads TGTGCCAGCAGGGGACAGGGCACCTCCTACGAGCAGTACTTC.

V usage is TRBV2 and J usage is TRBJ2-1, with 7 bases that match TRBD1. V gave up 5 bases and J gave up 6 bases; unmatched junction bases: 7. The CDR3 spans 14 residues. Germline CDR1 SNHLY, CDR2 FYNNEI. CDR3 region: CASSTGAFVNEQFF. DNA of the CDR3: TGTGCCAGCAGTACAGGGGCATTTGTCAATGAGCAGTTCTTC. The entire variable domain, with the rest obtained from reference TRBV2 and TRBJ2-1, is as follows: EPEVTQTPSHQVTQMGQEVILRCVPISNHLYFYWYRQILGQKVEFLVSFYNNEISEKSEIFDDQFSVERPDGSNFTLKIRSTKLEDSAMYFCASSTGAFVNEQFFGPGTRLTVL.

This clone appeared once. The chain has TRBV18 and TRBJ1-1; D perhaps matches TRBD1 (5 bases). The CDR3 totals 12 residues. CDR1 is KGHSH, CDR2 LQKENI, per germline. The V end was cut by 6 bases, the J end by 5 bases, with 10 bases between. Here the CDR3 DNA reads TGTGCCAGCTCGGCAGGGCTTACTGAAGCTTTCTTT. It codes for CASSAGLTEAFF.

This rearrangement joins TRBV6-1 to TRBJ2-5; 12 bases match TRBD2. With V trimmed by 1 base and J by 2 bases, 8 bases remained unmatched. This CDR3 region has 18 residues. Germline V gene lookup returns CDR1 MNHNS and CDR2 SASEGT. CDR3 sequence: CASSEDLAGGPFQETQYF. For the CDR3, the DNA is TGTGCCAGCAGTGAAGACCTAGCGGGGGGGCCTTTTCAAGAGACCCAGTACTTC.

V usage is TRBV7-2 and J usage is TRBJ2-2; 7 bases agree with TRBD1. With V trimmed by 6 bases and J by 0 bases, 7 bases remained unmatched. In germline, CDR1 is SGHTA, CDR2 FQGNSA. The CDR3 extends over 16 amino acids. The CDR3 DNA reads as TGTGCCAGCAGGAAAACAGGGGAAACGAACACCGGGGAGCTGTTTTTT. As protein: CASRKTGETNTGELFF.

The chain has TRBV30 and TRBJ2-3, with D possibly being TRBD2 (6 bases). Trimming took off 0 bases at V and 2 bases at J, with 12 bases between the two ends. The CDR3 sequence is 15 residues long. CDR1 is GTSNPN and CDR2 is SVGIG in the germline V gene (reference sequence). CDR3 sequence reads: CAWSVKGGATDTQYF. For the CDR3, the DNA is TGTGCCTGGAGTGTAAAAGGCGGGGCCACAGATACGCAGTATTTT.

The CDR3 nucleotides are TGTGCCAGCTTAGACAGGGGGTTGACTGAAGCTTTCTTT. The encoded protein is CASLDRGLTEAFF. This chain connects TRBV6-5 to TRBJ1-1; 9 positions match TRBD1. This CDR3 is 13 amino acids long. Losses at the gene ends were 8 bases for V and 5 bases for J; bases not matched to a gene: 6. The V gene's germline CDR1 is MNHEY and CDR2 SVGAGI.

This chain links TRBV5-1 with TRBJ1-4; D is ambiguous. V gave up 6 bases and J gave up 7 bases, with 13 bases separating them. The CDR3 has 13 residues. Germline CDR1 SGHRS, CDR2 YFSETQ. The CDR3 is CASTGGLTEKLFF. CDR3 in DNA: TGCGCCAGCACCGGAGGGCTAACTGAAAAACTGTTTTTT.

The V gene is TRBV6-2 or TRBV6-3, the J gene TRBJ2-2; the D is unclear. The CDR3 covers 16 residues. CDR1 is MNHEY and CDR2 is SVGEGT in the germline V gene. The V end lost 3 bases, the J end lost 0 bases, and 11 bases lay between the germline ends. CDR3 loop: CASSYVGPANTGELFF. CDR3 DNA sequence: TGTGCCAGCAGTTATGTTGGCCCAGCGAACACCGGGGAGCTGTTTTTT.

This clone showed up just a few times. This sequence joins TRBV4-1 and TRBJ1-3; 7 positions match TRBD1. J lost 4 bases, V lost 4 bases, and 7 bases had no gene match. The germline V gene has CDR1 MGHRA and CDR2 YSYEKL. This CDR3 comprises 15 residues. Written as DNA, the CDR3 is TGCGCCAGCAGCCGGATGACAGGGTACGGAAACACCATATATTTT. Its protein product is CASSRMTGYGNTIYF.

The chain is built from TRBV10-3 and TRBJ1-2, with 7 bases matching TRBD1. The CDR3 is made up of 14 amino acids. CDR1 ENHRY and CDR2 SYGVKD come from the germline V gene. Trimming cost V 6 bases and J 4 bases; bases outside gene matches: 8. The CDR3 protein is CAISDNRDSYGYTF. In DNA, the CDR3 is TGTGCCATCAGCGACAACCGGGACAGCTATGGCTACACCTTC.

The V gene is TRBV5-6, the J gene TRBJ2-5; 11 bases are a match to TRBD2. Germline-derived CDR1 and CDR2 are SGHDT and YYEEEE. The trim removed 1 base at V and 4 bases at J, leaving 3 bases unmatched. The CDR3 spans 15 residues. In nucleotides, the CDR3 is TGTGCCAGCAGCTTGACTAGCGGGGGAGTAGAGACCCAGTACTTC. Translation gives CASSLTSGGVETQYF.

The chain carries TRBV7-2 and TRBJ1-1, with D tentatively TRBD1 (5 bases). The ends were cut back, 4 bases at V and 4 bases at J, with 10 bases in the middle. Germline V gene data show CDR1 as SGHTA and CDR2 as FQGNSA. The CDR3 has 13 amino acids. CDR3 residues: CASSYRLGTEAFF. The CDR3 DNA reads TGTGCCAGCAGCTACAGGTTGGGCACTGAAGCTTTCTTT. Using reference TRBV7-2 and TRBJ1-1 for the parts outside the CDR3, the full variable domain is GAGVSQSPSNKVTEKGKDVELRCDPISGHTALYWYRQSLGQGLEFLIYFQGNSAPDKSGLPSDRFSAERTGGSVSTLTIQRTQQEDSAVYLCASSYRLGTEAFFGQGTRLTVV.

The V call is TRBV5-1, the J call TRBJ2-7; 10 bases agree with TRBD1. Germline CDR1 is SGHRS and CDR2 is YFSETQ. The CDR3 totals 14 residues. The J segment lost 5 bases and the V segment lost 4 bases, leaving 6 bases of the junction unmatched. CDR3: CASSPGQGGNEQYF. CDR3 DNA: TGCGCCAGCAGCCCCGGACAGGGGGGAAACGAGCAGTACTTC.

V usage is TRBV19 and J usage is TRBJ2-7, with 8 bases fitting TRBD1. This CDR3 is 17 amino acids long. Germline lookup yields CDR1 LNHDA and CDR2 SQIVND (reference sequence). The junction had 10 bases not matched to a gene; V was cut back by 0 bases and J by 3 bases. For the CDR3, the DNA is TGTGCCAGTAGTATAGATCTTCCGGGACAGGCAAGCTACGAGCAGTACTTC. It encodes CASSIDLPGQASYEQYF.

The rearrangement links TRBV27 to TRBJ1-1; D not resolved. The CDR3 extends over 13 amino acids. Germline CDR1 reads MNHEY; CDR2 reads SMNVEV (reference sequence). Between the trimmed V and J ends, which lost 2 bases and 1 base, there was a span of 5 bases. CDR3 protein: CASSLRENTEAFF. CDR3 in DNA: TGTGCCAGCAGTTTACGGGAGAACACTGAAGCTTTCTTT.

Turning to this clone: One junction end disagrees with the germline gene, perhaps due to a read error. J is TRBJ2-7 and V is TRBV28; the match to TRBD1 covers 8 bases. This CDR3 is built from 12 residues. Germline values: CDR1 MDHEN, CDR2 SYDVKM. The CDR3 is CASSPGTGRAEF. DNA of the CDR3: TGTGCCAGCAGTCCGGGGACAGGCAGGGCTGAGTTC.

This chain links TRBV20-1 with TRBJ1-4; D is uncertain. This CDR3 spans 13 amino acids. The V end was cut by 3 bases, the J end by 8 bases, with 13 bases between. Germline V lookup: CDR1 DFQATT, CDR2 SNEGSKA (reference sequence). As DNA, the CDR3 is TGCAGTGCTAGTTACGTTCCAGGAGAAAAACTGTTTTTT. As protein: CSASYVPGEKLFF.

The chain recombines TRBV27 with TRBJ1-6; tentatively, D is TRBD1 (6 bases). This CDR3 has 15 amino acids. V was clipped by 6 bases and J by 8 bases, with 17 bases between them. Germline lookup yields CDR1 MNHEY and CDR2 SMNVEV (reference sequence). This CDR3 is CASRDSTGNHSPLHF. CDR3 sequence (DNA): TGTGCCAGCAGAGACTCAACAGGGAATCATTCACCCCTCCACTTT.

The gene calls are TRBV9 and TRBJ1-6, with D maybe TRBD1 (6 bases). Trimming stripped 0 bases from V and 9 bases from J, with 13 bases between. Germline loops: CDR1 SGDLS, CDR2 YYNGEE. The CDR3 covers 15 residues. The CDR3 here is CASSVGGRSGSPLHF. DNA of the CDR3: TGTGCCAGCAGCGTAGGGGGGCGTAGTGGTTCACCCCTCCACTTT.